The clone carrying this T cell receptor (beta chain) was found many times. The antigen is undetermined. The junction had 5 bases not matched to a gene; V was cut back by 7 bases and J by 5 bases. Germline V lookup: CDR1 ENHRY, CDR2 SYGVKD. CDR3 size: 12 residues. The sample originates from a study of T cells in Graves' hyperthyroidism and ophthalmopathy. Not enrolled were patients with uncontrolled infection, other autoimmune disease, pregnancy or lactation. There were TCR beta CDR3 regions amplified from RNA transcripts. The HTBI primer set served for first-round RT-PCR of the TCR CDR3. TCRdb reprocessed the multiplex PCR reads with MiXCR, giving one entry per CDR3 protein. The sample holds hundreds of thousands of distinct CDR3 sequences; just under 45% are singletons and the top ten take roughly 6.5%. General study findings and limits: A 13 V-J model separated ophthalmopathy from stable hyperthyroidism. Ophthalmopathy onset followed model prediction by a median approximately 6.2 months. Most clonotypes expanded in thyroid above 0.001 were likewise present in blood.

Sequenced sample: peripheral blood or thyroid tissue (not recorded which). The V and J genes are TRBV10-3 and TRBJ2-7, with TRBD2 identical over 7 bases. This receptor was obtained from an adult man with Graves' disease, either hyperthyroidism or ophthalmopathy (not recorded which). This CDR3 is CAIMGSGNEQYF. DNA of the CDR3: TGTGCCATCATGGGAAGCGGGAACGAGCAGTACTTC.